This entry describes one T cell receptor beta chain. What it binds is unknown. The assay was immunoSEQ multiplex PCR, and TCRdb's table has in-frame clones only and misses some. The data contain thousands of clones, approximately 69% of them singletons. The tumor samples were collected prior to definitive surgery or chemotherapy. The sample belongs to a study of high-grade serous ovarian cancer treatment subgroups. Study-wide context: On average, 14,192 reads and 7,494 unique TCR beta rearrangements were obtained per sample.

Study-level findings and limits: Spatial context was lost because tumors were sequenced in bulk. Clonal relatedness tracked neoantigen level, and by trend copy number and mutation load.

Specimen: tumor tissue. The TCR comes from a human donor with high-grade serous ovarian cancer.

CDR3: CATNLDRASTEAFF. CDR3 nucleotides: TGTGCCACCAACCTGGACAGGGCGTCCACTGAAGCTTTCTTT. This chain joins TRBV15 and TRBJ1-1; TRBD1 matches 8 bases. The CDR3 extends over 14 amino acids. The V segment lost 7 bases and the J segment 4 bases; nucleotides outside the gene matches: 8. Germline V gene data show CDR1 as LNHNV and CDR2 as YYDKDF (reference sequence). Combining the CDR3 with reference TRBV15 and TRBJ1-1 gives the whole variable domain DAMVIQNPRYQVTQFGKPVTLSCSQTLNHNVMYWYQQKSSQAPKLLFHYYDKDFNNEADTPDNFQSRRPNTSFCFLDIRSPGLGDTAMYLCATNLDRASTEAFFGQGTRLTVV.